These 20 T cell receptor beta chains were all obtained from the same sample, sequenced in a study of shared clonotypes between healthy human individuals. Measured with immunoSEQ multiplex PCR; TCRdb has only the in-frame clones, and not every one. The sample lists some 600,000 clones; 95% to 96% were seen once. CD45RO-negative cells were positively selected for CCR7, leaving out terminally differentiated effector memory CD45RA+ cells. Sample: naive CD8+ T cells sorted from blood. The origin of the receptors is a woman between 25 and 40 years old in good health.

The chain couples TRBV29-1 to TRBJ2-5; weak D call: TRBD2 (7 bases). V lost 4 bases and J 5 bases, leaving 32 bases between the germline ends. The CDR3 is 19 residues long. Germline V lookup: CDR1 SQVTM, CDR2 ANQGSEA. In DNA, the CDR3 is TGCAGCGTTGGTGGGGGCCGGTTTGACGGGCGGGAGAATCAGGAGACCCAGTACTTC. Its protein product is CSVGGGRFDGRENQETQYF.

The CDR3 DNA follows: TGCGCCAGCAGCCCCGCCTCTGGAAACACCATATATTTT. It translates to CASSPASGNTIYF. The V call is TRBV4-1, the J call TRBJ1-3; D gene ambiguous. V was shortened by 4 bases and J by 0 bases, with 4 bases between the two germline ends. The CDR3 covers 13 residues. The germline gives CDR1 MGHRA, CDR2 YSYEKL.

The gene calls are TRBV7-2 and TRBJ2-5; D is undetermined. The J call could be wrong; TRBJ2-7 is a better fit for the DNA end. CDR1 and CDR2 from the germline V gene are SGHTA and FQGNSA. This CDR3 is 16 amino acids long. The CDR3 sequence is CASSLGIPGYSYEQYF. The DNA of the CDR3 is TGTGCCAGCAGCTTAGGAATACCGGGTTACTCCTACGAGCAGTACTTC.

The chain combines TRBV9 with TRBJ1-5; D gene unclear. The germline V and J ends were trimmed by 4 bases and 2 bases, with 16 bases remaining between them. The CDR3 totals 16 residues. Germline CDR1 reads SGDLS; CDR2 reads YYNGEE. The DNA of the CDR3 is TGTGCCAGCAGCCCCAGTGCCGGAAGGGGCAATCAGCCCCAGCATTTT. Residues: CASSPSAGRGNQPQHF.

This sequence joins TRBV4-1 and TRBJ2-5; the match to TRBD2 covers 13 bases. The J call is doubtful: the DNA matches TRBJ2-7 better. CDR3 length: 16 amino acids. Germline V CDR1 and CDR2: MGHRA, YSYEKL. CDR3 region: CASSQLAGLAGYEQYF. CDR3 DNA sequence: TGCGCCAGCAGCCAACTTGCGGGACTAGCGGGATACGAGCAGTACTTC.

This chain links TRBV19 with TRBJ2-7; 8 bases fit TRBD2. Germline CDR1 LNHDA, CDR2 SQIVND (reference sequence). The CDR3 covers 15 residues. The V and J ends lost 6 bases and 1 base, in that order; junction bases with no gene match: 8. The CDR3, as DNA: TGTGCCAGTAGCCTAGAAAGCGGGAGATCCTACGAGCAGTACTTC. Protein sequence: CASSLESGRSYEQYF.

The J gene is TRBJ2-5, the V gene TRBV15; the D is unclear. The CDR3 covers 17 residues. Germline V lookup: CDR1 LNHNV, CDR2 YYDKDF (reference sequence). Trimming left V 2 bases short and J 2 bases short, with 18 bases between. The DNA of the CDR3 is TGTGCCACCAGCAGAACCCGCGGCCTAACAGTACAAGAGACCCAGTACTTC. This codes for CATSRTRGLTVQETQYF. Based on the CDR3 plus reference TRBV15 and TRBJ2-5, the full variable domain is DAMVIQNPRYQVTQFGKPVTLSCSQTLNHNVMYWYQQKSSQAPKLLFHYYDKDFNNEADTPDNFQSRRPNTSFCFLDIRSPGLGDTAMYLCATSRTRGLTVQETQYFGPGTRLLVL.

This clone was found once. The chain combines TRBV5-6 with TRBJ2-7; D not certain. The CDR3 loop spans 12 amino acids. Germline V gives CDR1 SGHDT, CDR2 YYEEEE. V was clipped by 1 base and J by 1 base, with 3 bases between them. The CDR3 is CASSLQSYEQYF. CDR3 nucleotides: TGTGCCAGCAGCTTGCAGTCCTACGAGCAGTACTTC.

The chain couples TRBV6-5 to TRBJ2-7, with no clear D. The V and J ends lost 5 bases and 2 bases respectively, with 10 bases between them. CDR3 length: 13 amino acids. Germline V gene lookup returns CDR1 MNHEY and CDR2 SVGAGI. Written as DNA, the CDR3 is TGTGCCAGCAGTACGGACCCGGCCTACGAGCAGTACTTC. It codes for CASSTDPAYEQYF.

The rearrangement joins TRBV10-3 to TRBJ2-5, with TRBD2 matching over 7 bases. Germline loops: CDR1 ENHRY, CDR2 SYGVKD. CDR3 length: 15 amino acids. Trimming removed 3 bases from V and 2 bases from J; junction bases left unmatched: 6. CDR3 residues: CAISDRGERQETQYF. As DNA, the CDR3 is TGTGCCATCAGTGATCGGGGGGAAAGGCAAGAGACCCAGTACTTC.

The rearrangement joins TRBV11-2 to TRBJ1-1; D uncertain. V was clipped by 2 bases and J by 10 bases, with 14 bases between them. The germline V gene encodes CDR1 SGHAT and CDR2 FQNNGV. The CDR3 is 13 amino acids. CDR3 in DNA: TGTGCCAGCAGCTTAATTGGGAGTGCCGGAGCTTTCTTT. As protein: CASSLIGSAGAFF.

This chain uses TRBV5-6 with TRBJ1-2; D is possibly TRBD1 (6 bases). The germline V and J ends were trimmed by 0 bases and 5 bases, with 11 bases remaining between them. Germline-derived CDR1 and CDR2 are SGHDT and YYEEEE. The CDR3 contains 14 residues. The CDR3 spells CASSLGTAVYGYTF. DNA of the CDR3: TGTGCCAGCAGCTTGGGGACAGCCGTTTATGGCTACACCTTC.

The V and J genes are TRBV19 and TRBJ2-7; no definite D call. Trimming left V 1 base short and J 0 bases short, with 7 bases between. Germline values: CDR1 LNHDA, CDR2 SQIVND (reference sequence). The CDR3 spans 14 residues. Here the CDR3 reads CASSIGFGSYEQYF. CDR3 in DNA: TGTGCCAGTAGTATAGGATTTGGCTCCTACGAGCAGTACTTC.

This clone is a singleton in its sample. V gene TRBV7-6 combines with J gene TRBJ2-2; 7 bases agree with TRBD1. The CDR3 is 15 amino acids. The germline V gene encodes CDR1 SGHVS and CDR2 FNYEAQ. Germline trimming cut 4 bases from V and 1 base from J; bases unmatched to any gene: 3. The CDR3 sequence is CASSYRTGNTGELFF. In DNA form, the CDR3 reads TGTGCCAGCAGCTACCGGACAGGGAACACCGGGGAGCTGTTTTTT.

The rearrangement uses TRBV10-2 and TRBJ2-7; weak D call: TRBD2 (6 bases). Germline V gene data show CDR1 as WSHSY and CDR2 as SAAADI. Trimming took off 7 bases at V and 4 bases at J, with 14 bases between the two ends. The CDR3 consists of 13 residues. The CDR3 DNA follows: TGCGCCAGCACCTCCGGGGGTGGGTACGAGCAGTACTTC. Protein product: CASTSGGGYEQYF.

V and J are TRBV10-3 and TRBJ2-7; 7 bases align to TRBD2. From germline, CDR1 is ENHRY and CDR2 SYGVKD. The junction had 6 bases not matched to a gene; V was cut back by 10 bases and J by 6 bases. This CDR3 has 11 amino acids. The CDR3 sequence: CATTPGGEQYF. As DNA, the CDR3 is TGTGCCACCACGCCGGGAGGCGAGCAGTACTTC.

The chain carries TRBV7-9 and TRBJ2-7; weak D call: TRBD1 (6 bases). V was trimmed by 4 bases and J by 2 bases, leaving 15 bases between them. This CDR3 is 15 amino acids long. CDR1 and CDR2 from the germline V gene are SEHNR and FQNEAQ (reference sequence). Written as DNA, the CDR3 is TGTGCCAGCAGCTCAAGGGACATCGCCGCCTACGAGCAGTACTTC. It specifies CASSSRDIAAYEQYF.

V and J are TRBV5-4 and TRBJ2-3; D gene ambiguous. The V end was cut by 6 bases, the J end by 7 bases, with 21 bases between. The CDR3 extends over 15 amino acids. CDR1 SGHNT and CDR2 YYREEE come from the germline V gene (reference sequence). Here the CDR3 reads CASTDGTSSLNTQYF. The CDR3 DNA sequence: TGTGCCAGCACCGACGGAACCTCTTCATTGAATACGCAGTATTTT.

V gene TRBV7-8 combines with J gene TRBJ2-1; 11 bases are a match to TRBD2. The CDR3 spans 16 residues. From germline, CDR1 is SGHVS and CDR2 FQNEAQ. V shed 4 bases, J shed 8 bases, and the junction held 10 bases outside the gene matches. The CDR3 coding sequence is TGTGCCAGCAGCTCCGAGACTAGCGGGATTTCTGATGAGCAGTTCTTC. Protein sequence: CASSSETSGISDEQFF.

J is TRBJ2-3 and V is TRBV13; D unclear. The CDR3 is 14 residues long. V was pared by 1 base and J by 3 bases, with 8 bases between. CDR1 is PRHDT and CDR2 is FYEKMQ in the germline V gene (reference sequence). CDR3 coding DNA: TGTGCCAGCAGCTTAGCCTTAGGAACAGATACGCAGTATTTT. The encoded protein is CASSLALGTDTQYF.